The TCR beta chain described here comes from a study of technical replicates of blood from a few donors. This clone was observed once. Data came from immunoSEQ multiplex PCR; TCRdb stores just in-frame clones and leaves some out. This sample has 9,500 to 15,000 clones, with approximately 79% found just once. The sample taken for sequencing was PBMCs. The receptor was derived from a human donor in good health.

CDR3 sequence (DNA): TGTGCCAGCAGCCCCGGGCGGAGGTACGAGCAGTACTTC. Its protein is CASSPGRRYEQYF. The V call is TRBV13, the J call TRBJ2-7, with D perhaps TRBD2 (5 bases). The CDR3 covers 13 residues. V was clipped by 5 bases and J by 4 bases, with 12 bases between them. Germline V gene data show CDR1 as PRHDT and CDR2 as FYEKMQ (reference sequence).